The 18 T cell receptor beta chains reported below all come from one sample, sequenced in a study of T-cell reconstitution after alpha-beta-depleted transplantation in children. Preparation of the TCRbeta library involved a method that used unique molecular identifiers. TCRdb recomputed calls from the PCR reads with MiXCR, one row per CDR3 protein. The data contain around 410,000 distinct CDR3 sequences, 9.5% to 13% of them singletons. This sample comprised PBMCs from the stem cell graft donor, obtained from the stem cell graft. The receptor source for this set is a human donor who donated a stem cell graft to a child with acute myeloid leukemia.

V gene TRBV27 combines with J gene TRBJ1-6; 10 bases match TRBD1. The CDR3 spans 19 residues. Germline V gene sequence: CDR1 MNHEY, CDR2 SMNVEV (reference sequence). With V trimmed by 2 bases and J by 10 bases, 17 bases remained unmatched. CDR3 loop: CASSLNLFGTGVSGSPLHF. CDR3 bases: TGTGCCAGCAGTTTAAACCTGTTCGGGACAGGGGTTAGCGGATCACCCCTCCACTTT.

The chain joins TRBV20-1 to TRBJ2-1; 10 bases line up with TRBD2. The CDR3 runs 15 residues. Germline CDR1 is DFQATT and CDR2 is SNEGSKA (reference sequence). J gave up 8 bases and V 5 bases, and 12 bases lay outside the gene matches. The CDR3 loop reads CSASSPLAGLYEQFF. The CDR3, as DNA: TGCAGTGCTTCGTCGCCACTAGCGGGATTGTATGAGCAGTTCTTC.

The chain recombines TRBV7-9 with TRBJ2-1; 14 bases align to TRBD2. CDR1 is SEHNR and CDR2 is FQNEAQ in the germline V gene (reference sequence). CDR3 size: 13 residues. Unmatched junction bases numbered 7, after V lost 5 bases and J lost 16 bases. CDR3 in DNA: TGTGCCAGCAGCCCAGGGACTAGCGGGAGCTTATTCTTC. It is translated as CASSPGTSGSLFF.

This clonotype was detected only a few times. J is TRBJ2-2 and V is TRBV5-1; TRBD2 matches at 13 bases. Looked up from germline, CDR1 is SGHRS and CDR2 is YFSETQ. V shed 3 bases, J shed 3 bases, and the junction held 11 bases outside the gene matches. This CDR3 contains 19 residues. This CDR3 reads CASSSPPGLAGRHTGELFF. In nucleotides, the CDR3 is TGCGCCAGCAGCTCCCCGCCGGGACTAGCGGGACGACACACCGGGGAGCTGTTTTTT.

V and J are TRBV15 and TRBJ2-7; D is uncertain. This CDR3 spans 12 amino acids. Germline CDR1 and CDR2: LNHNV and YYDKDF (reference sequence). The V gene lost 4 bases and the J gene lost 3 bases, with 7 bases spanning the gap. CDR3: CATSKSSYEQYF. For the CDR3, the DNA is TGTGCCACCAGCAAGTCTAGCTACGAGCAGTACTTC.

This clonotype was observed a few times. The chain is built from TRBV12-3 or TRBV12-4 and TRBJ2-6; 9 positions agree with TRBD1. Trimming took 4 bases from V and 0 from J; bases not matched to a gene: 1. There are 16 residues in the CDR3. CDR3 protein: CASSSTGGSGANVLTF. CDR3 in DNA: TGTGCCAGCAGTTCGACAGGGGGCTCTGGGGCCAACGTCCTGACTTTC.

This clonotype has at least ten counts. This chain links TRBV29-1 with TRBJ2-5; the D is unclear. Germline values: CDR1 SQVTM, CDR2 ANQGSEA. The CDR3 is 11 residues long. The V end lost 4 bases, the J end lost 4 bases, and 7 bases lay between the germline ends. In nucleotides, the CDR3 is TGCAGCGTTGGGGTAGGAGAGACCCAGTACTTC. This translates into CSVGVGETQYF. Complete variable domain (other parts from reference TRBV29-1 and TRBJ2-5): SAVISQKPSRDICQRGTSLTIQCQVDSQVTMMFWYRQQPGQSLTLIATANQGSEATYESGFVIDKFPISRPNLTFSTLTVSNMSPEDSSIYLCSVGVGETQYFGPGTRLLVL.

This clonotype was seen more than once but under ten times. The chain recombines TRBV29-1 with TRBJ2-5; D may match TRBD1 or TRBD2 (5 bases each). Trimming took off 7 bases at V and 4 bases at J, with 13 bases between the two ends. The germline V gene has CDR1 SQVTM and CDR2 ANQGSEA. The CDR3 contains 12 residues. The CDR3 here is CSAKEGRETQYF. CDR3 sequence (DNA): TGCAGCGCTAAAGAGGGGAGAGAGACCCAGTACTTC.

V and J are TRBV12-5 and TRBJ2-7, with D perhaps matching TRBD2 (5 bases). From germline, CDR1 is LGHNT and CDR2 FRNRAP. The germline V and J ends were trimmed by 3 bases and 9 bases, with 9 bases remaining between them. The CDR3 is 11 residues long. CDR3 DNA sequence: TGTGCTAGTGGTTTTGAGCGGACGCAGTACTTC. Translated, it gives CASGFERTQYF.

This chain uses TRBV29-1 with TRBJ2-3; TRBD2 matches 11 bases. Germline-derived CDR1 and CDR2 are SQVTM and ANQGSEA. This CDR3 spans 16 amino acids. The J segment lost 0 bases and the V segment lost 5 bases, leaving 7 bases of the junction unmatched. The CDR3 region is CSVRVLAGVSTDTQYF. The CDR3 nucleotides read TGCAGCGTTCGAGTACTAGCGGGAGTTAGCACAGATACGCAGTATTTT.

There are many counts of this clonotype. The chain employs TRBV7-2 and TRBJ2-5, with 7 nucleotides matching TRBD1. CDR1 SGHTA and CDR2 FQGNSA come from the germline V gene. Trimming removed 5 bases from V and 2 bases from J; junction bases left unmatched: 2. CDR3 length equals 13 residues. In DNA, the CDR3 is TGTGCCAGCAGCCCGGGACAGCAAGAGACCCAGTACTTC. It encodes CASSPGQQETQYF.

This clonotype was seen only a few times. The rearrangement links TRBV20-1 to TRBJ2-3; D remains ambiguous. The CDR3 length is 15 residues. Germline V gene data show CDR1 as DFQATT and CDR2 as SNEGSKA (reference sequence). V was shortened by 7 bases and J by 6 bases, with 23 bases between the two germline ends. For the CDR3, the DNA is TGCAGTGTAAAGAAAGTCGGTTTAAGATCGGATACGCAGTATTTT. This translates into CSVKKVGLRSDTQYF.

V and J are TRBV9 and TRBJ2-7, with D possibly matching TRBD2 (6 bases). This CDR3 contains 15 residues. The V end was cut by 0 bases, the J end by 2 bases, with 12 bases between. Germline V gene lookup returns CDR1 SGDLS and CDR2 YYNGEE. CDR3 in amino acids: CASSVDPSDAYEQYF. CDR3 bases: TGTGCCAGCAGCGTAGACCCTAGCGACGCCTACGAGCAGTACTTC.

The sample holds one count of this clonotype. The chain recombines TRBV3-1 with TRBJ2-5; maybe TRBD1 (5 bases). Germline CDR1 LGHDT, CDR2 YNNKEL (reference sequence). The ends were cut back, 2 bases at V and 0 bases at J, with 13 bases in the middle. The CDR3 extends over 16 amino acids. The CDR3 DNA sequence: TGTGCCAGCAGCCAACCTCTGACAGTCAACCAAGAGACCCAGTACTTC. This codes for CASSQPLTVNQETQYF.

This clonotype was found a few times. The chain joins TRBV11-2 to TRBJ2-1, with D tentatively TRBD2 (6 bases). The CDR3 runs 16 residues. Trimming took 4 bases from V and 8 from J, leaving 21 bases between them. Germline CDR1 reads SGHAT; CDR2 reads FQNNGV. CDR3 nucleotide sequence: TGTGCCAGCAGCTCCACCGGGACTGCCTCAAGGCATGAGCAGTTCTTC. It is translated as CASSSTGTASRHEQFF.

This clonotype was found a few times. This sequence joins TRBV29-1 and TRBJ2-1; D is unclear. The germline gives CDR1 SQVTM, CDR2 ANQGSEA. V was pared by 7 bases and J by 8 bases, with 18 bases between. This CDR3 is 13 amino acids long. CDR3 DNA sequence: TGCAGCGCCGTTAGGTCCTCCCGCTATGAGCAGTTCTTC. As protein: CSAVRSSRYEQFF.

This clonotype has only a few counts. The chain combines TRBV12-3 or TRBV12-4 with TRBJ1-1; the match to TRBD1 covers 9 bases. This CDR3 is 16 amino acids long. V shed 6 bases and J 4 bases; nucleotides not matched to a gene: 12. The CDR3 spells CASRPVGTGKPTEAFF. The CDR3 DNA follows: TGTGCCAGCAGACCCGTAGGGACAGGGAAGCCCACTGAAGCTTTCTTT.

J is TRBJ2-1 and V is TRBV5-4; D is uncertain. Germline V lookup: CDR1 SGHNT, CDR2 YYREEE (reference sequence). Trimming removed 0 bases at V and 9 bases at J, with 7 bases between. The CDR3 loop spans 12 amino acids. The CDR3 nucleotides are TGTGCCAGCAGCTTGGGGTGGGGTGAGCAGTTCTTC. The encoded protein is CASSLGWGEQFF.